A single T cell receptor (beta chain) is shown here with its context. Antigen unknown. TCRdb reprocessed the reads with MiXCR, giving one entry per CDR3 protein. The sample holds 450,000 to 600,000 distinct CDR3 sequences; roughly 10% are singletons and the top ten take approximately 10%. The V gene's germline CDR1 is SEHNR and CDR2 FQNEAQ (reference sequence). V gave up 4 bases and J gave up 4 bases, with 10 bases separating them. The length of the CDR3 is 14 residues. This record belongs to a study of T cell repertoires in cytomegalovirus infection. Study as a whole: CMV infection together with matching HLA type was indicated by public TCR beta signatures.

Whole-study results and caveats: Identification of carriers of CMV plus the relevant HLA was achieved through cumulative public TCR beta family frequency. HLA-C-restricted CMV-specific TCR beta clonotypes prevailed in the ex vivo response.

This TCR was sampled from a human donor in good health (CMV status not recorded). Some clones in this sample may be carry-over from other donors' samples. Specimen: PBMCs. The J gene is TRBJ2-2, the V gene TRBV7-9; tentatively, D is TRBD2 (6 bases). Written as DNA, the CDR3 is TGTGCCAGCAGCTCGGTGGGAGGCACCGGGGAGCTGTTTTTT. This codes for CASSSVGGTGELFF.